These 8 T cell receptor beta chains share one sample of origin, sequenced in a study of immune evolution from preneoplasia to lung adenocarcinoma. Sequencing used immunoSEQ multiplex PCR; TCRdb keeps in-frame clones, though not all of them. The sample records under 10,000 clones, 82% being singletons. The specimen was FFPE minimally invasive lung adenocarcinoma tissue. These receptors all stem from a person aged 65 to 79 with lung adenocarcinoma.

The V gene is TRBV30, the J gene TRBJ1-4; D not resolved. V was clipped by 4 bases and J by 8 bases, with 17 bases between them. Germline V gene lookup returns CDR1 GTSNPN and CDR2 SVGIG (reference sequence). CDR3 length equals 14 residues. The CDR3 DNA sequence: TGTGCCTGGACAACCCTAGGGAGGGCGGAAAAACTGTTTTTT. Its protein is CAWTTLGRAEKLFF.

V and J are TRBV7-8 and TRBJ1-5; 7 bases are shared with TRBD1. Unmatched junction bases numbered 9, after V lost 3 bases and J lost 7 bases. The CDR3 length is 15 residues. CDR1 and CDR2 from the germline V gene are SGHVS and FQNEAQ. The CDR3 loop is CASSLRDRDSQPQHF. The CDR3 DNA reads TGTGCCAGCAGCTTGAGAGACAGGGATTCCCAGCCCCAGCATTTT. Full variable domain (remainder filled in from reference TRBV7-8 and TRBJ1-5): GAGVSQSPRYKVAKRGQDVALRCDPISGHVSLFWYQQALGQGPEFLTYFQNEAQLDKSGLPSDRFFAERPEGSVSTLKIQRTQQEDSAVYLCASSLRDRDSQPQHFGDGTRLSIL.

This clone has a handful of counts. The CDR3 DNA follows: TGTGCCAGCAGCTCCAGGACAGGGGGCTACGAGCAGTACTTC. Encoded protein: CASSSRTGGYEQYF. This rearrangement joins TRBV7-9 to TRBJ2-7, with 10 bases that match TRBD1. Germline CDR1 SEHNR, CDR2 FQNEAQ (reference sequence). The CDR3 totals 14 residues. V lost 4 bases and J lost 3; bases outside the gene matches: 3.

V usage is TRBV6-6 and J usage is TRBJ1-2, with D tentatively TRBD1 (5 bases). Per the germline V gene, CDR1 is MNHNY and CDR2 is SVGAGI (reference sequence). Between the trimmed V and J ends, which lost 6 bases and 0 bases, there was a span of 14 bases. This CDR3 region has 15 residues. The CDR3 is CASRATGDANYGYTF. CDR3 nucleotides: TGTGCCAGCAGAGCCACAGGTGACGCTAACTATGGCTACACCTTC.

In nucleotides, the CDR3 is TGTGCCAGCAGCTTAACAGGCCTGAACACTGAAGCTTTCTTT. It specifies CASSLTGLNTEAFF. This chain links TRBV7-9 with TRBJ1-1, with a tentative D call TRBD1 (5 bases). The germline CDR1 and CDR2 sequences are SEHNR and FQNEAQ (reference sequence). The CDR3 contains 14 residues. Trimming stripped 2 bases from V and 0 bases from J, with 7 bases between.

The chain combines TRBV2 with TRBJ1-1; no definite D call. The CDR3 is made up of 11 amino acids. Trimming cost V 0 bases and J 11 bases, with 7 bases left between them. In germline, CDR1 is SNHLY, CDR2 FYNNEI. The CDR3 DNA is TGTGCCAGCAGTGAAGCGACACTGGCTTTCTTT. It translates to CASSEATLAFF.

The chain is built from TRBV7-8 and TRBJ1-5; no clear D gene. The germline CDR1 and CDR2 sequences are SGHVS and FQNEAQ. The V end was cut by 0 bases, the J end by 2 bases, with 11 bases between. This CDR3 spans 16 amino acids. The CDR3 reads CASSLATVRGNQPQHF. Here the CDR3 DNA reads TGTGCCAGCAGCTTAGCGACGGTCCGGGGCAATCAGCCCCAGCATTTT.

CDR3 amino acids: CASSLGDGNSPLHF. The CDR3 nucleotides are TGTGCCAGCAGCTTAGGGGACGGGAATTCACCCCTCCACTTT. J is TRBJ1-6 and V is TRBV7-6; possible D gene TRBD1, 5 bases. Trimming removed 1 base from V and 7 bases from J, with 8 bases in between. CDR3 length: 14 amino acids. CDR1 and CDR2 (germline): SGHVS, FNYEAQ.